These 21 T cell receptor beta chains came from one sample sequenced in a study of blood T cell repertoires in COVID-19. Repertoires were generated with immunoSEQ multiplex PCR, while TCRdb's copy carries only in-frame clones and drops some. The profile shows 240,000 or so clones, about four fifths of them singletons. Sequenced sample: peripheral blood. The receptors come from a woman over 75 with acute or convalescent COVID-19.

Concerning this clone: Other DNA sequences in the same sample also yield this CDR3. The gene calls are TRBV18 and TRBJ1-4; the match to TRBD1 covers 11 bases. J gave up 8 bases and V 3 bases, and 5 bases lay outside the gene matches. Germline values: CDR1 KGHSH, CDR2 LQKENI. CDR3 length: 15 residues. The chain's CDR3 is CASSPLGQGGEKLFF. CDR3 coding DNA: TGTGCCAGCTCACCCCTGGGACAGGGGGGCGAAAAACTGTTTTTT.

For the CDR3, the DNA is TGTGCCAGCAGCCCCCGGTCCGGGGCTGGAAACACCATATATTTT. Amino acids: CASSPRSGAGNTIYF. V and J are TRBV13 and TRBJ1-3; D gene unclear. Deletions cut 5 bases from V and 2 bases from J, with 13 bases between. The CDR3 consists of 15 residues. The V gene's germline CDR1 is PRHDT and CDR2 FYEKMQ (reference sequence).

This clone showed up just a few times. V and J are TRBV21-1 and TRBJ1-2; the listed D gene, TRBD1, was not tested against the DNA. TRBV21-1 is flagged as a pseudogene. This CDR3 contains 15 residues. The DNA of the CDR3 is TGTGCCAGCAGTACCAGGGACAGAAAAGCCTATGGCTACACCTTC. Protein: CASSTRDRKAYGYTF.

The chain couples TRBV5-1 to TRBJ1-3; a possible D gene is TRBD1 (5 bases). The CDR3 contains 13 residues. Trimming took 2 bases from V and 3 from J, leaving 6 bases between them. The germline CDR1 and CDR2 sequences are SGHRS and YFSETQ. CDR3 DNA: TGCGCCAGCAGCTTAGGGGTTGGAAACACCATATATTTT. Its protein is CASSLGVGNTIYF.

A remark on this clone: The sample contains more than one DNA sequence encoding this CDR3. Written as DNA, the CDR3 is TGTGCCAGCTCACCCATCCAGGGAGAGACCCAGTACTTC. It yields the protein CASSPIQGETQYF. J is TRBJ2-5 and V is TRBV18; D possibly corresponds to TRBD1 (5 bases). Between the trimmed V and J ends, which lost 3 bases and 4 bases, there was a span of 9 bases. Germline V gene lookup returns CDR1 KGHSH and CDR2 LQKENI. This CDR3 region has 13 residues. Based on the CDR3 plus reference TRBV18 and TRBJ2-5, the full variable domain is NAGVMQNPRHLVRRRGQEARLRCSPMKGHSHVYWYRQLPEEGLKFMVYLQKENIIDESGMPKERFSAEFPKEGPSILRIQQVVRGDSAAYFCASSPIQGETQYFGPGTRLLVL.

The gene calls are TRBV5-1 and TRBJ1-2, with 10 bases fitting TRBD1. This CDR3 region has 15 residues. Germline CDR1 and CDR2: SGHRS and YFSETQ. J was trimmed by 9 bases and V by 4 bases; bases with no gene match: 12. The CDR3 DNA reads TGCGCCAGCAGCCCTAGTGGGACAGGGGTTCGTAGCTACACCTTC. The encoded protein is CASSPSGTGVRSYTF.

The chain links TRBV5-4 to TRBJ1-2; D gene uncertain. The CDR3 is made up of 16 amino acids. Trimming removed 2 bases at V and 6 bases at J, with 20 bases between. In germline, CDR1 is SGHNT, CDR2 YYREEE (reference sequence). In nucleotides, the CDR3 is TGTGCCAGCAGCTTTAACGATAACCCTAGGTTGGATGGCTACACCTTC. It specifies CASSFNDNPRLDGYTF.

The rearrangement links TRBV2 to TRBJ1-5; 8 bases match TRBD1. This CDR3 region has 13 residues. The germline gives CDR1 SNHLY, CDR2 FYNNEI. V lost 4 bases, J lost 16 bases, and 12 bases stayed unmatched. Here the CDR3 DNA reads TGTGCCAGCAGTGTCGTAACGGGGACAGGTCAACATTTT. It encodes CASSVVTGTGQHF.

A few counts support this clone. The chain employs TRBV28 and TRBJ2-5, with TRBD1 matching 8 bases. The CDR3 contains 15 residues. V shed 6 bases and J 5 bases; nucleotides not matched to a gene: 11. The germline CDR1 and CDR2 sequences are MDHEN and SYDVKM. The CDR3 reads CASSRQGTFSETQYF. CDR3 sequence (DNA): TGTGCCAGCAGCCGACAGGGGACTTTTTCGGAGACCCAGTACTTC. Combining the CDR3 with reference TRBV28 and TRBJ2-5 gives the whole variable domain DVKVTQSSRYLVKRTGEKVFLECVQDMDHENMFWYRQDPGLGLRLIYFSYDVKMKEKGDIPEGYSVSREKKERFSLILESASTNQTSMYLCASSRQGTFSETQYFGPGTRLLVL.

This chain links TRBV5-1 with TRBJ2-6; TRBD2 matches 10 bases. The germline V gene has CDR1 SGHRS and CDR2 YFSETQ. The length of the CDR3 is 20 residues. The V gene end was trimmed by 4 bases and the J gene end by 0 bases; junction bases not matched to a gene: 13. CDR3 nucleotides: TGCGCCAGCAGCAGCTTGCCTAGCGGGGGTTACACCTCTGGGGCCAACGTCCTGACTTTC. Translating gives CASSSLPSGGYTSGANVLTF.

This chain links TRBV29-1 with TRBJ1-1; TRBD1 aligns across 10 bases. The J segment lost 4 bases and the V segment lost 3 bases, leaving 5 bases of the junction unmatched. Germline-derived CDR1 and CDR2 are SQVTM and ANQGSEA. The CDR3 has 14 residues. The CDR3 DNA follows: TGCAGCGTTGATAAGACAGGGGGCTCCACTGAAGCTTTCTTT. Its translation is CSVDKTGGSTEAFF.

The chain recombines TRBV5-1 with TRBJ1-4; unclear D gene. The CDR3 is made up of 16 amino acids. The V and J ends lost 1 base and 0 bases respectively, with 10 bases between them. In germline, CDR1 is SGHRS, CDR2 YFSETQ. The CDR3 region is CASSLFTDATNEKLFF. Written as DNA, the CDR3 is TGCGCCAGCAGCTTGTTCACAGATGCAACTAATGAAAAACTGTTTTTT.

The chain joins TRBV7-8 to TRBJ1-1, with 7 bases lining up with TRBD1. With V trimmed by 5 bases and J by 1 base, 4 bases remained unmatched. The CDR3 is made up of 14 amino acids. CDR1 is SGHVS and CDR2 is FQNEAQ in the germline V gene. The CDR3 nucleotides read TGTGCCAGCAGCCCAGGGGGGCGGAACACTGAAGCTTTCTTT. Residues: CASSPGGRNTEAFF.

V and J are TRBV27 and TRBJ1-6, with D tentatively TRBD1 (5 bases). The germline V gene encodes CDR1 MNHEY and CDR2 SMNVEV (reference sequence). Trimming stripped 3 bases from V and 9 bases from J, with 6 bases between. There are 12 residues in the CDR3. CDR3 nucleotides: TGTGCCAGCAGTTTCAGGGTTTCACCCCTCCACTTT. It encodes CASSFRVSPLHF.

On this clone: The sample holds other DNA sequences that translate to the same CDR3. The chain carries TRBV5-1 and TRBJ2-2; D possibly corresponds to TRBD2 (5 bases). Germline CDR1 is SGHRS and CDR2 is YFSETQ. Trimming pared 5 bases from V and 0 bases from J, leaving 11 bases between. The CDR3 sequence is 15 residues long. CDR3 nucleotides: TGCGCCAGCAGTCGGGGTCAGACGAACACCGGGGAGCTGTTTTTT. It yields the protein CASSRGQTNTGELFF. Complete variable domain (other parts from reference TRBV5-1 and TRBJ2-2): KAGVTQTPRYLIKTRGQQVTLSCSPISGHRSVSWYQQTPGQGLQFLFEYFSETQRNKGNFPGRFSGRQFSNSRSEMNVSTLELGDSALYLCASSRGQTNTGELFFGEGSRLTVL.

This chain's CDR3 is CASSEAVKLFF. The CDR3 region has the DNA TGTGCCAGCAGTGAAGCCGTAAAACTGTTTTTT. The chain employs TRBV6-1 and TRBJ1-4; D not resolved. The germline V gene encodes CDR1 MNHNS and CDR2 SASEGT. Trimming removed 0 bases at V and 10 bases at J, with 3 bases between. This CDR3 spans 11 amino acids.

On this clone itself: The junction shows a germline mismatch at one end, possibly a read error. This chain uses TRBV3-1 (or the pseudogene TRBV3-2) with TRBJ2-7, with TRBD2 matching over 8 bases. Germline V gene lookup returns CDR1 LGHDT and CDR2 YNNKEL (reference sequence). The CDR3 has 16 residues. CDR3 in DNA: TGTGCCAGCAGCCAAGATCTGACGGGGGGGTATTACGGGCAGTACTTC. Residues: CASSQDLTGGYYGQYF.

The V and J genes are TRBV11-2 and TRBJ2-7; TRBD2 matches 12 bases. Germline V gene data show CDR1 as SGHAT and CDR2 as FQNNGV. This CDR3 spans 17 amino acids. Germline trimming cut 0 bases from V and 4 bases from J; bases unmatched to any gene: 7. CDR3 nucleotide sequence: TGTGCCAGCAGCTTAGATCAACTAGCGGGGGGTGGGTACGAGCAGTACTTC. Protein product: CASSLDQLAGGGYEQYF.

This chain connects TRBV15 to TRBJ1-5, with 7 bases matching TRBD1. The trim removed 0 bases at V and 5 bases at J, leaving 10 bases unmatched. The CDR3 is made up of 17 amino acids. Germline V CDR1 and CDR2: LNHNV, YYDKDF (reference sequence). The CDR3 nucleotides read TGTGCCACCAGCAGAGATGTTGGGACAGCAAACTATCAGCCCCAGCATTTT. Encoded protein: CATSRDVGTANYQPQHF.

The chain is built from TRBV19 and TRBJ2-7; D ambiguous. Germline assignment: CDR1 LNHDA and CDR2 SQIVND (reference sequence). The length of the CDR3 is 17 residues. Trimming pared 4 bases from V and 0 bases from J, leaving 19 bases between. This CDR3 reads CASSTPRGPTPSYEQYF. CDR3 nucleotides: TGTGCCAGTAGTACCCCGCGTGGGCCTACCCCCTCCTACGAGCAGTACTTC.

The rearrangement joins TRBV2 to TRBJ1-5; 8 nucleotides match TRBD1. The trim removed 7 bases at V and 1 base at J, leaving 18 bases unmatched. The germline V gene encodes CDR1 SNHLY and CDR2 FYNNEI. This CDR3 spans 19 amino acids. This chain's CDR3 is CASNLLGTGDGGSNQPQHF. The CDR3 DNA reads TGTGCCAGCAATCTTCTCGGGACAGGCGACGGGGGGAGCAATCAGCCCCAGCATTTT.